This T cell receptor (beta chain) was sequenced in a study of T cells after yellow fever vaccination (dated by TCRdb to about 2019). About the full investigation: The SMART-Seq v4 Ultra Low Input RNA kit was used to prepare libraries from fractions with low cell numbers. To follow T-cell clones before and after primary and booster YFV17D yellow fever vaccination, bulk TCR alpha and beta repertoires were sequenced over time. The cohort comprised two healthy male donors, one aged 18 to 29 and one aged 30 to 39 years. Blood was collected at multiple timepoints before and after primary and secondary immunization, and bulk PBMC replicates and cell subsets were isolated. Overall results and qualifications from the work: Because the study included only a couple of donors, the extent to which the findings can be generalized is limited. FACS-sorted repertoires could contain abundant contaminating clonotypes from the bulk population, so computational filtering was required. The secondary T-cell response was found to be weaker but faster than the primary response, with a peak reached on day 5 rather than on day 15. A small fraction of clonotypes showed up in both the CD4 and CD8 compartments, probably as a result of convergent recombination. Most clones expanded after primary vaccination were re-detected after the booster (almost 98% of CD4 and approximately 89% of CD8), suggesting broad memory maintenance.

The germline V gene sets CDR1 to SGHRS and CDR2 to YFSETQ. The CDR3 goes from the cysteine to the phenylalanine over 14 residues. Only the CDR3 region is kept as DNA, spanning 42 bases read in frame from base 1. V drops 0 bases and J drops 5 bases, leaving 11 bases in between. This clonotype showed up just a few times. Which antigen it targets is not known. No base quality information exists; no much larger clone differs at one position. TCRdb records Illumina NovaSeq 6000 as the sequencer. TCR cDNA was synthesized by 5'RACE template switching, which introduced a universal primer site and unique molecular identifiers. Priming of cDNA synthesis was performed from both the TCR alpha and TCR beta constant segments. Library amplification involved two PCR steps, and the second step added sample barcodes and sequencing adapters. Sequencing of libraries was done on Illumina HiSeq 2500 (2x100 bp) or NovaSeq (2x150 bp). In the paper's pipeline: MIGEC was used to demultiplex reads and collapse the reads into UMI consensus sequences, and MiXCR was used for V(D)J alignment. Vaccine-responding clonotypes were defined with edgeR using replicate PBMC samples, requiring FDR below 0.01 and a log2 fold change above 5 up to day 15. Each bulk clonotype received a CD4 or CD8 identity based on whether the sequenced CD4 or CD8 repertoire contained that clonotype at higher abundance. TCRdb reworked the public reads: Q25 trimming with fastp, MiXCR clone assembly, productive beta chains retained. Records with the same CDR3 protein are collapsed into one entry carrying the most frequent genes and DNA. TCRdb, not the original authors, processed these V and J calls. The sample includes 200,000 to 250,000 distinct CDR3 sequences, with 2.5% to 3.5% observed a single time. The ten top clones hold roughly 3% of the sample.

What the treatment or condition label conveys for this sample: live attenuated yellow fever vaccine strain. PBMCs were isolated from peripheral blood using a standard Ficoll-Paque protocol. Dynabeads CD4 and CD8 positive selection kits were used to isolate CD4 and CD8 T-cell fractions. TriZol was used to extract RNA from bulk PBMCs, from CD4 and CD8 fractions, and from dextramer-positive and dextramer-negative fractions. The rearrangement joined TRBV5-1 to TRBJ2-5; no D gene is confidently identified. The sample in question was CD4+ T cells sorted from PBMCs, obtained 10 days after the yellow fever booster vaccination. The sequence was obtained from a man aged 18 to 30 who received the YFV17D yellow fever vaccine. The DNA sequence is as follows: TGCGCCAGCAGCTTGGATCCCCAAGTCGAGACCCAGTACTTC. This gives the protein CASSLDPQVETQYF.